The next 14 T cell receptor beta chains were all read from a single sample in a study of blood T cell repertoires in COVID-19. Profiling relied on immunoSEQ multiplex PCR, and the TCRdb table lists in-frame clones only, not all of them. The sample comprises around 140,000 clones, approximately 82% of which are singletons, and approximately 14% rests with the top ten. Sequences were obtained from peripheral blood. The receptors come from a human donor with acute or convalescent COVID-19. The donor label of this sample is uncertain.

This clone was observed a few times. J is TRBJ1-1 and V is TRBV6-5, with D tentatively TRBD1 (5 bases). The CDR3 covers 13 residues. The V end lost 3 bases, the J end lost 6 bases, and 11 bases lay between the germline ends. Germline V gene sequence: CDR1 MNHEY, CDR2 SVGAGI. CDR3 sequence (DNA): TGTGCCAGCAGTTATAGGGGTATTTCTGAAGCTTTCTTT. Translating gives CASSYRGISEAFF.

The chain has TRBV6-2 or TRBV6-3 and TRBJ2-2; the match to TRBD2 covers 8 bases. The germline V gene has CDR1 MNHEY and CDR2 SVGEGT. J was trimmed by 5 bases and V by 6 bases; bases with no gene match: 11. CDR3 length: 16 amino acids. The CDR3 DNA is TGTGCCAGCAGCCCTTGGAAGCGGGGGCGAACCGGGGAGCTGTTTTTT. This translates into CASSPWKRGRTGELFF.

This clone was recorded a few times. The V call is TRBV5-6, the J call TRBJ1-2; the match to TRBD1 covers 7 bases. The germline gives CDR1 SGHDT, CDR2 YYEEEE. Trimming removed 4 bases from V and 13 bases from J; junction bases left unmatched: 10. The CDR3 totals 12 residues. CDR3 sequence reads: CASSQGTVGVTF. The CDR3 nucleotides read TGTGCCAGCAGCCAGGGGACAGTCGGAGTCACCTTC.

The chain joins TRBV5-6 to TRBJ2-2; the D gene is possibly TRBD2 (5 bases). Germline V gene sequence: CDR1 SGHDT, CDR2 YYEEEE. Trimming removed 2 bases from V and 5 bases from J, with 13 bases in between. The CDR3 is 15 residues long. CDR3 sequence: CASSFGNRGTGELFF. The CDR3 DNA follows: TGTGCCAGCAGCTTCGGGAACCGGGGTACCGGGGAGCTGTTTTTT.

The chain is built from TRBV19 and TRBJ2-2; D might be TRBD2 (5 bases). The CDR3 runs 15 residues. With 5 bases removed from V and 7 bases from J, the gap between germline ends came to 17 bases. Per the germline V gene, CDR1 is LNHDA and CDR2 is SQIVND (reference sequence). The DNA of the CDR3 is TGTGCCAGTAGTCCTACAGCGGTCGTGGGCGGGGAGCTGTTTTTT. This sequence encodes CASSPTAVVGGELFF.

The V and J genes are TRBV29-1 and TRBJ2-1; 13 nucleotides match TRBD2. The J segment lost 1 base and the V segment lost 5 bases, leaving 5 bases of the junction unmatched. The CDR3 consists of 16 residues. CDR1 and CDR2 from the germline V gene are SQVTM and ANQGSEA. CDR3 sequence: CSVPGLAGVSYNEQFF. The DNA for the CDR3 is TGCAGCGTTCCCGGACTAGCGGGGGTTTCCTACAATGAGCAGTTCTTC.

This sequence joins TRBV30 and TRBJ2-1; 9 nucleotides line up with TRBD2. The CDR3 consists of 14 residues. CDR1 GTSNPN and CDR2 SVGIG come from the germline V gene (reference sequence). The ends lost 2 bases at V and 9 bases at J; junction bases unmatched: 8. CDR3 sequence (DNA): TGTGCCTGGAGTAGGCGGGGGGGCCGGAGTGAGCAGTTCTTC. Its translation: CAWSRRGGRSEQFF.

This clone was recorded a few times. This chain connects TRBV3-1 (or the pseudogene TRBV3-2) to TRBJ1-1; no clear D gene. The CDR3 has 14 residues. V was trimmed by 1 base and J by 0 bases, leaving 6 bases between them. The V gene's germline CDR1 is LGHDT and CDR2 YNNKEL (reference sequence). Here the CDR3 reads CASSQGGVNTEAFF. The CDR3 bases are TGTGCCAGCAGCCAAGGAGGCGTGAACACTGAAGCTTTCTTT.

This clone was seen more than once but under ten times. The CDR3 region is CASRPGQGDVYGYTF. The CDR3 DNA follows: TGTGCCAGCAGGCCTGGACAGGGGGACGTCTATGGCTACACCTTC. This chain uses TRBV14 with TRBJ1-2, with TRBD1 matching over 10 bases. Germline-derived CDR1 and CDR2 are SGHDN and FVKESK. There are 15 residues in the CDR3. Germline trimming cut 6 bases from V and 4 bases from J; bases unmatched to any gene: 8.

In this sample, this clone turned up once. The V and J genes are TRBV5-1 and TRBJ1-3, with a tentative D call TRBD1 (6 bases). V was clipped by 0 bases and J by 4 bases, with 14 bases between them. Germline V gene data show CDR1 as SGHRS and CDR2 as YFSETQ. This CDR3 has 16 residues. The CDR3 region is CASSLGVQGRGNTIYF. For the CDR3, the DNA is TGCGCCAGCAGCTTGGGAGTACAGGGACGGGGAAACACCATATATTTT.

The chain has TRBV11-2 and TRBJ2-7; no clear D. This CDR3 spans 12 amino acids. CDR1 and CDR2 from the germline V gene are SGHAT and FQNNGV. The ends were cut back, 5 bases at V and 7 bases at J, with 12 bases in the middle. The DNA for the CDR3 is TGTGCCAGCAGCCCCCGGTTAGAAGAGCAGTACTTC. Protein product: CASSPRLEEQYF. Based on the CDR3 plus reference TRBV11-2 and TRBJ2-7, the full variable domain is EAGVAQSPRYKIIEKRQSVAFWCNPISGHATLYWYQQILGQGPKLLIQFQNNGVVDDSQLPKDRFSAERLKGVDSTLKIQPAKLEDSAVYLCASSPRLEEQYFGPGTRLTVT.

The chain combines TRBV7-9 with TRBJ2-7; D perhaps matches TRBD1 (6 bases). The CDR3 has 14 amino acids. Germline CDR1 is SEHNR and CDR2 is FQNEAQ (reference sequence). Trimming stripped 1 base from V and 5 bases from J, with 12 bases between. The CDR3, as DNA: TGTGCCAGCAGCTTAGGTCAGGGGTACCACGAGCAGTACTTC. Encoded protein: CASSLGQGYHEQYF.

V usage is TRBV18 and J usage is TRBJ1-5, with TRBD1 matching over 9 bases. The CDR3 length is 14 residues. The V gene's germline CDR1 is KGHSH and CDR2 LQKENI. The junction had 6 bases not matched to a gene; V was cut back by 6 bases and J by 6 bases. The CDR3 region is CASSPGQGIQPQHF. Written as DNA, the CDR3 is TGTGCCAGCTCCCCGGGACAGGGCATTCAGCCCCAGCATTTT.

The V and J genes are TRBV30 and TRBJ1-4, with D tentatively TRBD1 (5 bases). V lost 6 bases to trimming and J lost 3 bases, with 11 bases between them. In germline, CDR1 is GTSNPN, CDR2 SVGIG (reference sequence). This CDR3 is 13 amino acids long. CDR3 residues: CACDRKPNEKLFF. The CDR3 DNA reads as TGTGCCTGTGACAGAAAACCTAATGAAAAACTGTTTTTT.